The present entry profiles one T cell receptor beta chain with its context. The junction departs from germline at one end; a sequencing error may be responsible. TCRdb's copy holds only in-frame clones and misses some; the assay was immunoSEQ multiplex PCR. The table shows over 300,000 clones, with about 85% occurring only once. This entry is derived from a study of blood T cell repertoires in COVID-19. Study information: Specimens from acute and convalescent COVID-19 originated in the United States, Italy and Spain.

From germline, CDR1 is LGHDT and CDR2 YNNKEL (reference sequence). The CDR3 loop spans 13 amino acids. Individuals aged about 18 to 89 years were recruited from approximately 22 US areas. Either two negative PCRs, clearance, or symptom resolution qualified Cohort 3 donors as recovered. This TCR came from a woman aged 25 to 39 who had recovered from COVID-19. The sequenced sample was PBMCs or T cells enriched from blood (not recorded which). V gene TRBV3-1 (or the pseudogene TRBV3-2) combines with J gene TRBJ1-3, with a tentative D call TRBD1 (5 bases). CDR3 amino acids: CASSHQGGDTIYF. The CDR3 bases are TGTGCCAGCAGCCACCAGGGTGGAGACACCATATATTTT.